Below, 21 T cell receptor beta chains from the same sample are listed, as sequenced in a study of blood T cell repertoires in COVID-19. Using immunoSEQ multiplex PCR, the repertoire was profiled, and TCRdb retains in-frame clones only, with some absent. The sample holds 150,000 to 200,000 clones, around nine tenths seen once. The sequencing sample was made of peripheral blood. The source of these receptors is a woman aged 80 or older with COVID-19, enrolled during active disease.

This clone showed up just once. The chain uses TRBV9 and TRBJ1-6; 7 bases agree with TRBD1. With V trimmed by 3 bases and J by 10 bases, 7 bases remained unmatched. CDR3 length: 14 amino acids. CDR1 is SGDLS, CDR2 YYNGEE, per germline. CDR3 DNA sequence: TGTGCCAGCAGCGGGCCACAGGGGAGATCACCCCTCCACTTT. Translating gives CASSGPQGRSPLHF.

The CDR3 spells CASSTRGGSYSNQPQHF. The CDR3 bases are TGTGCCAGCAGCACCCGGGGAGGGAGTTATAGCAATCAGCCCCAGCATTTT. This rearrangement joins TRBV21-1 to TRBJ1-5. TRBV21-1 is tagged as a pseudogene. The CDR3 consists of 17 residues.

The chain employs TRBV7-9 and TRBJ1-1; weak D call: TRBD1 (5 bases). The CDR3 has 14 amino acids. Trimming removed 5 bases at V and 7 bases at J, with 17 bases between. Germline V CDR1 and CDR2: SEHNR, FQNEAQ (reference sequence). CDR3 residues: CASSRTGGLLEAFF. The CDR3 DNA follows: TGTGCCAGCAGCCGAACGGGGGGGTTGCTTGAAGCTTTCTTT.

The sample holds a few counts of this clone. This chain links TRBV6-5 with TRBJ2-7, with 7 bases aligning to TRBD1. CDR3 length: 15 residues. CDR1 and CDR2 (germline): MNHEY, SVGAGI. Trimming took 6 bases from V and 0 from J; bases not matched to a gene: 8. Here the CDR3 DNA reads TGTGCCAGCAGGTCTCCGGGACAGAGCTCCTACGAGCAGTACTTC. This codes for CASRSPGQSSYEQYF.

This chain uses TRBV19 with TRBJ2-1, with 11 positions matching TRBD2. Trimming cost V 9 bases and J 1 base; bases outside gene matches: 14. CDR3 length equals 18 residues. Germline assignment: CDR1 LNHDA and CDR2 SQIVND (reference sequence). The CDR3, as DNA: TGTGCCAGCCTCAATTTAGCGGGAGGGGTTGGGTCCTACAATGAGCAGTTCTTC. Translated, it gives CASLNLAGGVGSYNEQFF.

This clone appeared many times. This sequence joins TRBV7-9 and TRBJ1-2; TRBD1 agrees at 8 bases. V trimming: 5 bases; J trimming: 4 bases; junction bases outside the gene matches: 6. The CDR3 has 14 amino acids. Germline CDR1 and CDR2: SEHNR and FQNEAQ (reference sequence). The CDR3 DNA sequence: TGTGCCAGCAGCGGGCAGGGGGCTGGCTATGGCTACACCTTC. Translated: CASSGQGAGYGYTF.

This sequence joins TRBV6-1 and TRBJ2-7; D perhaps matches TRBD2 (5 bases). Germline values: CDR1 MNHNS, CDR2 SASEGT. The germline V and J ends were trimmed by 3 bases and 3 bases, with 18 bases remaining between them. The CDR3 is 16 residues long. The CDR3 bases are TGTGCCAGCAGTGACCTCTCGGGGAGCGCCTACTACGAGCAGTACTTC. It specifies CASSDLSGSAYYEQYF.

The V call is TRBV6-2 or TRBV6-3, the J call TRBJ2-7, with D possibly being TRBD2 (6 bases). The V end was cut by 5 bases, the J end by 4 bases, with 18 bases between. Germline V lookup: CDR1 MNHEY, CDR2 SVGEGT. CDR3 length equals 15 residues. DNA of the CDR3: TGTGCCAGCAGTACCGGGACTCATATGGGGTACGAGCAGTACTTC. As protein: CASSTGTHMGYEQYF.

The V and J genes are TRBV7-9 and TRBJ1-1; no clear D. Trimming stripped 4 bases from V and 4 bases from J, with 10 bases between. CDR3 size: 13 residues. The V gene's germline CDR1 is SEHNR and CDR2 FQNEAQ (reference sequence). The CDR3 DNA reads TGTGCCAGCAGCTACGGTCCAGGCACTGAAGCTTTCTTT. This translates into CASSYGPGTEAFF.

This clone is a singleton in its sample. The V and J genes are TRBV9 and TRBJ2-1; 9 bases map to TRBD2. CDR3 length: 15 residues. Trimming took 4 bases from V and 5 from J; bases not matched to a gene: 7. The germline V gene has CDR1 SGDLS and CDR2 YYNGEE. CDR3 in DNA: TGTGCCAGCAGCATCCTGACTAGCGGTGACAATGAGCAGTTCTTC. It translates to CASSILTSGDNEQFF.

This rearrangement joins TRBV9 to TRBJ2-7; TRBD2 matches 9 bases. The V and J ends lost 0 bases and 2 bases, in that order; junction bases with no gene match: 3. CDR1 and CDR2 from the germline V gene are SGDLS and YYNGEE. The CDR3 runs 15 residues. The CDR3 reads CASSVGLAGAYEQYF. CDR3 bases: TGTGCCAGCAGCGTAGGGTTAGCGGGAGCCTACGAGCAGTACTTC.

The chain carries TRBV4-2 and TRBJ1-2, with 8 bases that match TRBD1. This CDR3 is built from 14 residues. After removal of 1 base from V and 3 bases from J, the junction contained 1 base not matched to a gene. Germline V gives CDR1 LGHNA, CDR2 YNFKEQ. CDR3 in amino acids: CASSQGQGYYGYTF. The CDR3, as DNA: TGTGCCAGCAGCCAAGGACAGGGGTACTATGGCTACACCTTC.

This chain joins TRBV6-5 and TRBJ1-4; D may be TRBD1 (6 bases). The V and J ends lost 6 bases and 7 bases respectively, with 15 bases between them. The germline CDR1 and CDR2 sequences are MNHEY and SVGAGI. CDR3 size: 14 residues. In DNA, the CDR3 is TGTGCCAGCAGGCCACAGGGTTTGAGTGAAAAACTGTTTTTT. It yields the protein CASRPQGLSEKLFF.

V gene TRBV12-2 combines with J gene TRBJ1-4; the table names TRBD1, a call not compared with the DNA. TRBV12-2 is deemed a pseudogene. The CDR3 length is 15 residues. Here the CDR3 reads CASRTQGTTNEKLFF. CDR3 bases: TGTGCAAGTCGCACTCAGGGTACAACTAATGAAAAACTGTTTTTT.

The gene calls are TRBV7-9 and TRBJ2-1, with 10 bases matching TRBD2. This CDR3 region has 16 residues. The V and J ends lost 5 bases and 7 bases, in that order; junction bases with no gene match: 11. Germline CDR1 SEHNR, CDR2 FQNEAQ (reference sequence). The CDR3 is CASSARLAGGENEQFF. The CDR3, as DNA: TGTGCCAGCAGCGCACGACTAGCGGGTGGAGAGAATGAGCAGTTCTTC.

In its sample, this clone was seen a few times. V gene TRBV4-1 combines with J gene TRBJ1-2; no reliable D call. In germline, CDR1 is MGHRA, CDR2 YSYEKL. The CDR3 loop spans 13 amino acids. V lost 1 base, J lost 8 bases, and 11 bases lay in between. The CDR3 protein is CASSQVLRAGYTF. DNA for the CDR3: TGCGCCAGCAGCCAAGTCTTGCGAGCGGGCTACACCTTC.

The chain carries TRBV3-1 (or the pseudogene TRBV3-2) and TRBJ2-7, with TRBD2 as a possible D gene (5 bases). In germline, CDR1 is LGHDT, CDR2 YNNKEL (reference sequence). CDR3 length equals 16 residues. V was clipped by 1 base and J by 2 bases, with 15 bases between them. CDR3 sequence reads: CASSQGPPASPYEQYF. The CDR3 DNA reads TGTGCCAGCAGCCAAGGCCCGCCGGCTAGCCCCTACGAGCAGTACTTC.

The chain is built from TRBV11-2 and TRBJ2-3, with TRBD2 matching 13 bases. Germline CDR1 SGHAT, CDR2 FQNNGV. V lost 6 bases and J lost 9; bases outside the gene matches: 9. The CDR3 length is 15 residues. The CDR3 loop is CASREPGTSGKTQYF. The CDR3 bases are TGTGCCAGCAGGGAACCCGGGACTAGCGGGAAGACGCAGTATTTT.

The gene calls are TRBV5-1 and TRBJ2-1, with 9 nucleotides matching TRBD1. CDR3 length: 15 residues. Germline CDR1 is SGHRS and CDR2 is YFSETQ. The junction had 9 bases not matched to a gene; V was cut back by 4 bases and J by 7 bases. CDR3 DNA sequence: TGCGCCAGCAGCCCGGGACAGGGTTGGGGGAATGAGCAGTTCTTC. Protein product: CASSPGQGWGNEQFF.

The V call is TRBV12-5, the J call TRBJ1-1; 8 nucleotides agree with TRBD1. Germline V lookup: CDR1 LGHNT, CDR2 FRNRAP. V lost 5 bases and J lost 11; bases outside the gene matches: 4. The CDR3 sequence is 11 residues long. This chain's CDR3 is CASGIRTGAFF. The CDR3 DNA is TGTGCTAGTGGTATTCGGACAGGGGCTTTCTTT.

The chain is built from TRBV5-4 and TRBJ1-1; 10 nucleotides line up with TRBD1. Trimming cost V 4 bases and J 5 bases; bases outside gene matches: 5. This CDR3 contains 14 residues. Germline assignment: CDR1 SGHNT and CDR2 YYREEE (reference sequence). The CDR3 DNA sequence: TGTGCCAGCAGCACAAGACAGGGGGCTACTGAAGCTTTCTTT. The encoded protein is CASSTRQGATEAFF.